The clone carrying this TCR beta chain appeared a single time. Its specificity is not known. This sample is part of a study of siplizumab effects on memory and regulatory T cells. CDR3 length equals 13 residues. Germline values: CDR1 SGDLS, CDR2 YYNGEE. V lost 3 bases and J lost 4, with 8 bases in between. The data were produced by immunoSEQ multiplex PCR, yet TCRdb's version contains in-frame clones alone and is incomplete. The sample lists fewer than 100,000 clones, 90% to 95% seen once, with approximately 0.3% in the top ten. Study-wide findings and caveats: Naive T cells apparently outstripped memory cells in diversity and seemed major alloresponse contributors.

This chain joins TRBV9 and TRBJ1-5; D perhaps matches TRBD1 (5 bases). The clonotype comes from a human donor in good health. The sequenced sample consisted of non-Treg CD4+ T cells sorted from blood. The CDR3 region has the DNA TGTGCCAGCAGCGCGGGGGGGAATCAGCCCCAGCATTTT. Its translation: CASSAGGNQPQHF.